This TCR beta chain was obtained from a study of blood T cell repertoires in COVID-19. In the study overall: T cells, B-cell-depleted T cells, or PBMCs supplied cDNA or gDNA.

Germline CDR1 reads DFQATT; CDR2 reads SNEGSKA (reference sequence). The ends were cut back, 6 bases at V and 5 bases at J, with 4 bases in the middle. The CDR3 is 9 residues long. Under the authors' procedure: Reference gene primer amplification gave estimated nucleated cell counts. The data were produced by immunoSEQ multiplex PCR, yet TCRdb's version contains in-frame clones alone and is incomplete. From that table come the V and J calls and clone size; the DNA was used to work out D and trimming. Seen here are about 130,000 clones, about 83% observed once, and the top ten hold around 5%. The clonotype comes from a human donor in a cohort sampled during active COVID-19. The chain links TRBV20-1 to TRBJ1-2; the D is unclear. The sequenced sample consisted of peripheral blood. CDR3 sequence (DNA): TGCAGTGCCGTATATGGCTACACCTTC. Encoded protein: CSAVYGYTF.